A single T cell receptor beta chain is shown here with its context. Measured with immunoSEQ multiplex PCR; TCRdb has only the in-frame clones, and not every one. This table has 410,000 or so clones, roughly 90% appearing once. This specimen belongs to a study of Ad26.COV2.S vaccination and SARS-CoV-2 variants. Overall study context: Dosing was one shot or two shots 56 days apart.

Treatment indicated: 19 received Ad26.COV2.S at low or high dose, single or two shots; about five received placebo; per-sample allocation not given. At day 63 after the first vaccine or placebo injection, samples were drawn. The study used a vaccine consisting of an Ad26 vector that expressed Wuhan-strain SARS-CoV-2 spike. Germline V CDR1 and CDR2: GTSNPN, SVGIG (reference sequence). Trimming removed 0 bases from V and 0 bases from J; junction bases left unmatched: 5. The length of the CDR3 is 16 residues. This rearrangement joins TRBV30 to TRBJ1-5, with 7 bases matching TRBD1. The sequence derives from a person aged 18 to 65 who received the Ad26.COV2.S COVID-19 vaccine or a placebo. The material was peripheral blood, obtained in a trial of Ad26.COV2.S vaccine versus placebo. CDR3 residues: CAWSVRGHHSNQPQHF. The DNA of the CDR3 is TGTGCCTGGAGTGTAAGGGGGCATCATAGCAATCAGCCCCAGCATTTT.